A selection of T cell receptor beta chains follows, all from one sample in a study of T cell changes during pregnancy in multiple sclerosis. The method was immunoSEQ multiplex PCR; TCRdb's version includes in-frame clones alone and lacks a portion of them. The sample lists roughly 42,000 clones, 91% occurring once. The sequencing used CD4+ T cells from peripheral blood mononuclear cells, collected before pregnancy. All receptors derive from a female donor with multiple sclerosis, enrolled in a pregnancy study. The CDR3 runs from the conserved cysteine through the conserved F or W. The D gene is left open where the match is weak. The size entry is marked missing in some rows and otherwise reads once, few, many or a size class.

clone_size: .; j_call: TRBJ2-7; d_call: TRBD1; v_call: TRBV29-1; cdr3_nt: TGCAGCGTTCGGACAGGGGGCCGAAGCTACGAGCAGTACTTC; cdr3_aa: CSVRTGGRSYEQYF
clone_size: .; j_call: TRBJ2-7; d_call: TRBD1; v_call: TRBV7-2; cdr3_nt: TGTGCCAGCAGCTTATTCGGACAGGGGGTCCACGAGCAGTACTTC; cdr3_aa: CASSLFGQGVHEQYF
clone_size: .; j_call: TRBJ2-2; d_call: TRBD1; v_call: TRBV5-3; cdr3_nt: TGTGCCAGAAGCTTTCGCAGGGGGCAAAACACCGGGGAGCTGTTTTTT; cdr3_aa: CARSFRRGQNTGELFF
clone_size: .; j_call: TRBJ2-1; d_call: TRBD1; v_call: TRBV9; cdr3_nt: TGTGCCAGCAGCGACCGACAGGGGGGTATCGATGAGCAGTTCTTC; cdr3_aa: CASSDRQGGIDEQFF
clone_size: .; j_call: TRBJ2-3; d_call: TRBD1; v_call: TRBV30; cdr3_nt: TGTGCCTGGACCCCGGGACAGGGCACAGATACGCAGTATTTT; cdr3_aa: CAWTPGQGTDTQYF
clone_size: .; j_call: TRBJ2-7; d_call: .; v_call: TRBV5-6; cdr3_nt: TGTGCCAGCAGCTTGGAGACAGGCCAGGGCGAGCAGTACTTC; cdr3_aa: CASSLETGQGEQYF
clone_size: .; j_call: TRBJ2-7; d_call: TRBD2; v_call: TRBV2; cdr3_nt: TGTGCCAGCAGAAGCGGGGGGACCTACGAGCAGTACTTC; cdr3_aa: CASRSGGTYEQYF
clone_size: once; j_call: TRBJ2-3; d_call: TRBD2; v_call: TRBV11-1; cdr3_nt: TGTGCCAGCAGCTCCCCGGGGGGATTTTCTGGAGATACGCAGTATTTT; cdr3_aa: CASSSPGGFSGDTQYF
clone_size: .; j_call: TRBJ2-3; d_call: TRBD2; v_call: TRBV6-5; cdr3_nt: TGTGCCAGCAGCCAGCGGGAGAGCACAGATACGCAGTATTTT; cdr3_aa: CASSQRESTDTQYF
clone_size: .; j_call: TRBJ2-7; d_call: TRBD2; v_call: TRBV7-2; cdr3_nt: TGTGCCAGCAGCTTAGGGCGGCCTAGCGGGTACTACGAGCAGTACTTC; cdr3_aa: CASSLGRPSGYYEQYF
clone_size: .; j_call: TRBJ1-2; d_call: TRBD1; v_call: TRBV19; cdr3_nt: TGTGCCAGTAGTAGACAGGGGATGGGCTATGGCTACACCTTC; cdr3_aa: CASSRQGMGYGYTF
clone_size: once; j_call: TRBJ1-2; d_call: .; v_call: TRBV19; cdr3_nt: TGTGCCAGTAGTATAGCCCGGGGGAACTATGGCTACACCTTC; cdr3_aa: CASSIARGNYGYTF
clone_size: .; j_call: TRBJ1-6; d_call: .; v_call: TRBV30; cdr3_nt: TGTGCCTGGAGTGTATCTGCGGGCGGATCACCCCTCCACTTT; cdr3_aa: CAWSVSAGGSPLHF
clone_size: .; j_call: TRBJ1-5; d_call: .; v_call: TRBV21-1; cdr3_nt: TGTGCCAGCAGCAAAGGATCCAGGGGGCACGGCTATAGCAATCAGCCCCAGCATTTT; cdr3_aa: CASSKGSRGHGYSNQPQHF
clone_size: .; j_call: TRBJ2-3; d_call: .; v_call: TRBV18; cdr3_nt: TGTGCCAGCTCACCGCGACTAGACCCAGGCACAGATACGCAGTATTTT; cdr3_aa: CASSPRLDPGTDTQYF
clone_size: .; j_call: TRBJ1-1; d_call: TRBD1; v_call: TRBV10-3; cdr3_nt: TGTGCCATCAGCCTGACAGGGGAAGACACTGAAGCTTTCTTT; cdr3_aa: CAISLTGEDTEAFF
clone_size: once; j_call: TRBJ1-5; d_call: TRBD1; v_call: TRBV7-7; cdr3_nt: TGTGCCAGCAGCCCGCTTTCAGCTAACAGGGGTAATCAGCCCCAGCATTTT; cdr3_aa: CASSPLSANRGNQPQHF
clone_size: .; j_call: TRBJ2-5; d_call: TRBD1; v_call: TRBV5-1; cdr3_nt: TGCGCCAGCAGCCTCTCGGGGACAGGGAAAGAGACCCAGTACTTC; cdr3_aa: CASSLSGTGKETQYF
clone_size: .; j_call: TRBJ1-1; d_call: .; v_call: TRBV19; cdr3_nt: TGTGCCAGTAGTATAGATCCCTCAGGGGAAAAGGCTTTCTTT; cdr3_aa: CASSIDPSGEKAFF
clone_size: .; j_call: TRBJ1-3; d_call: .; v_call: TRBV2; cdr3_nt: TGTGCCAGCCGACGCGGCGAGCCCGGCGGCACCATATATTTT; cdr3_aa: CASRRGEPGGTIYF
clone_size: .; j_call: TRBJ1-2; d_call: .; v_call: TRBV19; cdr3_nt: TGTGCCAGTACCTCACAAAGGGGTTATGGCTACACCTTC; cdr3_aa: CASTSQRGYGYTF
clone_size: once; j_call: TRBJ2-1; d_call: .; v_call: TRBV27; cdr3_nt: TGTGCCAGCAGTTGGACTGATAGCTCCTACAATGAGCAGTTCTTC; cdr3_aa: CASSWTDSSYNEQFF
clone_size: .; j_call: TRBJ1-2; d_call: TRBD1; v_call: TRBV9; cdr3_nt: TGTGCCAGCAGCGTACTACAGGGGGCCGGGGGCTACACCTTC; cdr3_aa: CASSVLQGAGGYTF
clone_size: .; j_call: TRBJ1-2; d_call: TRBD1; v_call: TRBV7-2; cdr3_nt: TGTGCCAGCAGCTTAGAGGGACAGGTATACAGCGATGGCTACACCTTC; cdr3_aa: CASSLEGQVYSDGYTF
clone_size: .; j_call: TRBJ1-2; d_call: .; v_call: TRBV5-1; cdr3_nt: TGCGCCAGCACCCTTTCGGGTACCCTCTATGGCTACACCTTC; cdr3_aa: CASTLSGTLYGYTF
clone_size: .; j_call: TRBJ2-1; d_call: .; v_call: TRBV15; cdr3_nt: TGTGCCACCAGCTATCGAGGACCCACAGGGTCTTTATACAATGAGCAGTTCTTC; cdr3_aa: CATSYRGPTGSLYNEQFF